A selection of T cell receptor beta chains follows, all from one sample in a study of beta chain features in type 1 diabetes. Data came from immunoSEQ multiplex PCR; TCRdb stores just in-frame clones and leaves some out. The sample comprises about 110,000 clones, about 40% of which are singletons, and around 0.07% rests with the top ten. Input material: stem cell memory CD4+ T cells from blood. These receptors came from a woman between 18 and 29 years old in good health. CDR3s include the opening cysteine and the closing phenylalanine or tryptophan. D genes are given only for firm matches. Not every row has a clone size; where given, it reads once, few, many or a size class.

abundance | d_gene | j_gene | v_gene | CDR3aa | CDR3nt
. | . | TRBJ2-7 | TRBV5-1 | CASSLADDSGQYF | TGCGCCAGCAGCTTGGCGGATGATTCGGGGCAGTACTTC
few | . | TRBJ2-7 | TRBV29-1 | CSAAGSHSYEQYF | TGCAGCGCAGCCGGGTCACACTCCTACGAGCAGTACTTC
few | TRBD1 | TRBJ1-1 | TRBV18 | CASSPQGATEAFF | TGTGCCAGCTCACCACAGGGGGCCACTGAAGCTTTCTTT
. | TRBD1 | TRBJ2-7 | TRBV10-3 | CAISAYGTGDHEQYF | TGTGCCATCAGTGCCTACGGGACAGGGGACCACGAGCAGTACTTC
. | TRBD1 | TRBJ1-4 | TRBV30 | CAWSGQAAEKLFF | TGTGCCTGGAGCGGACAGGCGGCGGAAAAACTGTTTTTT
few | . | TRBJ2-6 | TRBV11-2 | CASTRTDRRSGANVLTF | TGTGCCAGCACCAGGACAGACCGACGCTCTGGGGCCAACGTCCTGACTTTC
. | TRBD2 | TRBJ2-3 | TRBV5-6 | CASSSPGRETQYF | TGTGCCAGCAGCTCCCCGGGGCGGGAGACGCAGTATTTT
few | TRBD1 | TRBJ1-5 | TRBV2 | CASTLQGEIQPQHF | TGTGCCAGCACCCTCCAGGGGGAGATTCAGCCCCAGCATTTT
. | . | TRBJ1-1 | TRBV6-6 | CASSSINTEAFF | TGTGCCAGCAGTTCTATAAACACTGAAGCTTTCTTT
. | . | TRBJ2-2 | TRBV30 | CAWSVTGTGELFF | TGTGCCTGGAGTGTAACGGGGACCGGGGAGCTGTTTTTT
many | TRBD2 | TRBJ2-1 | TRBV23-1 | CASRTGTSRNNEQFF | TGCGCCAGCAGAACCGGGACTAGCCGAAACAATGAGCAGTTCTTC
few | TRBD2 | TRBJ2-5 | TRBV7-2 | CASSLGLAGVETQYF | TGTGCCAGCAGCTTGGGACTAGCGGGAGTAGAGACCCAGTACTTC
few | TRBD1 | TRBJ2-2 | TRBV19 | CASRPRRTGSTGELFF | TGTGCCAGTAGACCCCGAAGGACAGGGTCCACCGGGGAGCTGTTTTTT
. | TRBD2 | TRBJ2-7 | TRBV7-2 | CASSLAGGGRGKYEQYF | TGTGCCAGCAGCTTAGCGGGAGGCGGGAGGGGGAAGTACGAGCAGTACTTC
. | . | TRBJ1-2 | TRBV29-1 | CSVVQFRDPTLYGYTF | TGCAGCGTTGTACAGTTCCGGGATCCAACCCTCTATGGCTACACCTTC
few | . | TRBJ2-1 | TRBV18 | CASSKEFDEQFF | TGTGCCAGCTCAAAAGAGTTCGATGAGCAGTTCTTC
few | . | TRBJ1-2 | TRBV18 | CASSAGQYLYGYTF | TGTGCCAGCTCGGCCGGACAGTACCTCTATGGCTACACCTTC
. | . | TRBJ2-7 | TRBV6-6 | CASKAITIPEQYF | TGTGCCAGCAAGGCCATTACTATTCCCGAGCAGTACTTC
. | TRBD2 | TRBJ2-5 | TRBV7-6 | CASSRSWTSGSGTQYF | TGTGCCAGCAGCCGAAGTTGGACTAGCGGTTCAGGGACCCAGTACTTC
. | TRBD1 | TRBJ1-1 | TRBV5-1 | CASRTGWGQGGAEAFF | TGCGCCAGCAGGACTGGATGGGGACAGGGTGGCGCTGAAGCTTTCTTT
. | TRBD1 | TRBJ1-4 | TRBV11-2 | CASRQDRDSEKLFF | TGTGCCAGCAGACAGGACCGGGACAGTGAAAAACTGTTTTTT
. | TRBD2 | TRBJ2-7 | TRBV9 | CASSVVGTSGRHEQYF | TGTGCCAGCAGCGTAGTGGGGACTAGCGGGAGACACGAGCAGTACTTC
. | TRBD2 | TRBJ2-7 | TRBV4-2 | CASSQGLASSYEQYF | TGTGCCAGCAGCCAGGGACTAGCGAGCTCCTACGAGCAGTACTTC
once | TRBD1 | TRBJ1-6 | TRBV30 | CAWRRDSYNSPLHF | TGTGCCTGGAGGCGGGACAGCTATAATTCACCCCTCCACTTT
few | TRBD1 | TRBJ1-5 | TRBV30 | CAWSSGTGTWGAQHF | TGTGCCTGGAGTAGCGGGACAGGGACCTGGGGGGCCCAGCATTTT
. | . | TRBJ1-5 | TRBV9 | CASSGRIRGRSNQPQHF | TGTGCCAGCAGCGGCCGTATCCGGGGGAGGTCAAATCAGCCCCAGCATTTT
. | TRBD2 | TRBJ2-1 | TRBV7-8 | CASSLGTSDYNEQFF | TGTGCCAGCAGTCTAGGGACTAGCGACTACAATGAGCAGTTCTTC
. | . | TRBJ2-1 | TRBV7-9 | CASSLVPRPLDEQFF | TGTGCCAGCAGCTTAGTGCCTAGGCCCTTGGATGAGCAGTTCTTC
few | . | TRBJ2-1 | TRBV7-2 | CASSLSPSSYNEQFF | TGTGCCAGCAGCTTAAGCCCTAGCTCCTACAATGAGCAGTTCTTC
. | . | TRBJ2-3 | TRBV14 | CASSQASYMDTQYF | TGTGCCAGCAGCCAGGCATCGTACATGGATACGCAGTATTTT